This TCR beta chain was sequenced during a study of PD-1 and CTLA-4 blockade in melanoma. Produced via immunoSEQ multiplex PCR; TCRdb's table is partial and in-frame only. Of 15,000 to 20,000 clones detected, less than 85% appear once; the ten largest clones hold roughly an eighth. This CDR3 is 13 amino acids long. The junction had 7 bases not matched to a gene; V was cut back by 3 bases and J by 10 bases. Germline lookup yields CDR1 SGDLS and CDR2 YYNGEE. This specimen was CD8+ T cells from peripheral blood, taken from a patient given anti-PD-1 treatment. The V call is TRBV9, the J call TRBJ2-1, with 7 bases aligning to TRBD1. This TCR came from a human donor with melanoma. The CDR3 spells CASSATGFGEQFF. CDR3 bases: TGTGCCAGCAGCGCGACAGGGTTCGGGGAGCAGTTCTTC.